Listed here is a single TCR beta chain. Antigen unknown. Although they were nominally healthy when sampled, donors likely had unrecorded immune exposures. This PCR relied on a set of 60 Vbeta primers and 13 Jbeta primers. Only in-frame clones appear in the TCRdb table, and some are missing; sequencing was by immunoSEQ multiplex PCR. The sample shows around 280,000 clones, 70% to 90% of them seen only once. The data belong to a study of cytomegalovirus exposure and HLA in healthy donors. Whole-study findings and limits: The only immune exposure information that was available was CMV serostatus. Later analysis demonstrated an association between a missense DCLRE1C variant and TCR beta V- and J-gene trimming.

Sequencing used PBMCs. The sequence derives from a woman aged 18 to 35 in good health and CMV-seronegative.

The CDR3 spells CASSQEALGGNTGAQYF. In DNA, the CDR3 is TGTGCCAGCAGCCAGGAGGCCTTAGGTGGGAATACGGGGGCCCAGTACTTC. The chain uses TRBV4-2 and TRBJ2-5; D possibly corresponds to TRBD2 (6 bases). Germline-derived CDR1 and CDR2 are LGHNA and YNFKEQ. This CDR3 contains 17 residues. V was shortened by 3 bases and J by 9 bases, with 26 bases between the two germline ends.